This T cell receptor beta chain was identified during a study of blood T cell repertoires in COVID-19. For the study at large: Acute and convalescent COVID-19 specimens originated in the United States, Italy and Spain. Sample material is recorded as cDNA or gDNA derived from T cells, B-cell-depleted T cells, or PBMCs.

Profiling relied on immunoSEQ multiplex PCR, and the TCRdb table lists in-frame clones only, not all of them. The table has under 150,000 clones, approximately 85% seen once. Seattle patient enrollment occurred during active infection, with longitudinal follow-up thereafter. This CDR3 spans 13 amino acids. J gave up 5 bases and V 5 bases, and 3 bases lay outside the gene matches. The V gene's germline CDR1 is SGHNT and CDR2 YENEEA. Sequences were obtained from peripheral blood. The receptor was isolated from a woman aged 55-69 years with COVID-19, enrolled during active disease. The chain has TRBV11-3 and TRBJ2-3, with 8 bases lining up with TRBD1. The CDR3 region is CASSPDRVDTQYF. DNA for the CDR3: TGTGCCAGCAGCCCGGACAGGGTAGATACGCAGTATTTT.